This T cell receptor beta chain was obtained from a study of shared clonotypes between healthy human individuals. This clone has only a few counts. For each subset, genomic DNA was distributed in equal portions over several immunoSEQ plates. Some clones are missing from TCRdb's copy, which holds only in-frame ones; the method was immunoSEQ multiplex PCR. The repertoire holds 2 million to 3 million clones, with around 90% as singletons. This CDR3 is built from 12 residues. Trimming took 5 bases from V and 6 from J, leaving 11 bases between them. The germline CDR1 and CDR2 sequences are GTSNPN and SVGIG (reference sequence).

The chain combines TRBV30 with TRBJ1-5; D perhaps matches TRBD1 (6 bases). The TCR sequence derives from a man aged 18 to 29 in good health. The sample consisted of naive CD4+ T cells sorted from blood. Described subset: CD45RA+ positively selected. DNA of the CDR3: TGTGCCTGGGAGGGGGGTGGTCAGCCCCAGCATTTT. Protein product: CAWEGGGQPQHF.